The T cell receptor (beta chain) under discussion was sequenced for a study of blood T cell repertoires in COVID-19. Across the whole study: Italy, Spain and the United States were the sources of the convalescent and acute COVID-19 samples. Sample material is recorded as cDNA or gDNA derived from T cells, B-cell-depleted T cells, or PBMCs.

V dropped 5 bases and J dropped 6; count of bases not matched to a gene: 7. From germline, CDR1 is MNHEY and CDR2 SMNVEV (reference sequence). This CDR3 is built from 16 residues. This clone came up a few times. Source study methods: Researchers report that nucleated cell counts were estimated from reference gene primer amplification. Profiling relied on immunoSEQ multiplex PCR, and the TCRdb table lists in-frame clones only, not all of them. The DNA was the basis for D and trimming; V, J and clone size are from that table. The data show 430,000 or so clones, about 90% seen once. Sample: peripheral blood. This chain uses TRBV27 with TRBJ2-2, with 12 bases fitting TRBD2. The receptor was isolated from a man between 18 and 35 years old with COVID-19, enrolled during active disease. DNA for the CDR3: TGTGCCAGCAGTCCTGGACTAGCGGGGTTCGCCGGGGAGCTGTTTTTT. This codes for CASSPGLAGFAGELFF.